What follows are 21 T cell receptor beta chains derived from one specimen sequenced in a study of blood T cells in healthy people across ages. Combining a sample-barcoded 5' primer with a J-beta primer mix, a second PCR ran for about 6 to 12 cycles. A single record per CDR3 protein comes from TCRdb applying MiXCR to the 5' RACE reads. The sample holds 1.4 million or so distinct CDR3 sequences, approximately 42% seen once. Source material: blood. The receptors stem from a woman between 18 and 29 years old in good health.

This chain uses TRBV7-3 with TRBJ2-1; D is undetermined. The CDR3 runs 14 residues. Trimming pared 1 base from V and 7 bases from J, leaving 11 bases between. Germline loops: CDR1 SGHTA, CDR2 FQGTGA. CDR3 DNA sequence: TGTGCCAGCAGCTTAAAAGTGTCTGGGAATGAGCAGTTCTTC. As protein: CASSLKVSGNEQFF.

Regarding this clonotype: An end of the junction does not agree with germline; a read error may underlie this. V gene TRBV7-9 combines with J gene TRBJ2-1; 9 bases map to TRBD2. CDR1 and CDR2 (germline): SEHNR, FQNEAQ (reference sequence). This CDR3 contains 18 residues. The DNA of the CDR3 is TGTGCCAGCAGCTTACCTTGGCTTAGCGGGAGTTCCTACAATGTGCAGTTCTTC. It yields the protein CASSLPWLSGSSYNVQFF.

The chain couples TRBV12-3 or TRBV12-4 to TRBJ1-1; TRBD1 is a possible D gene (5 bases). The CDR3 totals 14 residues. V shed 3 bases and J shed 5 bases, with 13 bases lying between them. CDR3 bases: TGTGCCAGCAGTTTCGGGGTGGGGGGGACTGAAGCTTTCTTT. This gives the protein CASSFGVGGTEAFF.

This clonotype was counted between two and nine times. This rearrangement joins TRBV7-9 to TRBJ2-3; the D gene is possibly TRBD1 (6 bases). Per the germline V gene, CDR1 is SEHNR and CDR2 is FQNEAQ (reference sequence). This CDR3 spans 17 amino acids. V was cut by 4 bases and J by 0 bases, with 17 bases left in between. As DNA, the CDR3 is TGTGCCAGCAGCTCGATAAACAGGGAATGGAGCACAGATACGCAGTATTTT. Translated: CASSSINREWSTDTQYF. The variable domain in full, completed from reference TRBV7-9 and TRBJ2-3, reads DTGVSQNPRHKITKRGQNVTFRCDPISEHNRLYWYRQTLGQGPEFLTYFQNEAQLEKSRLLSDRFSAERPKGSFSTLEIQRTEQGDSAMYLCASSSINREWSTDTQYFGPGTRLTVL.

The chain is built from TRBV5-1 and TRBJ2-1; 7 bases are shared with TRBD2. The CDR3 has 18 residues. Germline CDR1 is SGHRS and CDR2 is YFSETQ. Losses at the gene ends were 4 bases for V and 0 bases for J; bases not matched to a gene: 13. CDR3 loop: CASSGGDYYVSSYNEQFF. The CDR3 region has the DNA TGCGCCAGCAGCGGGGGGGACTATTACGTAAGCTCCTACAATGAGCAGTTCTTC.

This clonotype was seen a handful of times. J is TRBJ2-3 and V is TRBV11-1, with D perhaps matching TRBD2 (5 bases). There are 14 residues in the CDR3. Deletions cut 5 bases from V and 4 bases from J, with 13 bases between. CDR1 and CDR2 (germline): SGHAT, FQDESV (reference sequence). Here the CDR3 DNA reads TGTGCCAGCAGCCAAGGAGGACGCGCAGATACGCAGTATTTT. Amino acid sequence: CASSQGGRADTQYF.

This clonotype showed up just a few times. The V and J genes are TRBV6-2 or TRBV6-3 and TRBJ2-3, with TRBD2 matching over 7 bases. Trimming cost V 6 bases and J 7 bases; bases outside gene matches: 19. The CDR3 is 17 residues long. CDR1 MNHEY and CDR2 SVGEGT come from the germline V gene. CDR3 amino acids: CASRPMVKGGPFNTQYF. The CDR3 coding sequence is TGTGCCAGCAGGCCCATGGTGAAGGGAGGGCCTTTTAATACGCAGTATTTT.

V is TRBV27 and J is TRBJ1-1; 7 nucleotides match TRBD1. This CDR3 is built from 15 residues. The J segment lost 1 base and the V segment lost 5 bases, leaving 7 bases of the junction unmatched. CDR1 and CDR2 from the germline V gene are MNHEY and SMNVEV (reference sequence). In DNA form, the CDR3 reads TGTGCCAGCAGTCAAAGACAGGGCGGGAACACTGAAGCTTTCTTT. Residues: CASSQRQGGNTEAFF.

The chain links TRBV6-6 to TRBJ1-4; possibly TRBD1 for D (6 bases). The V end lost 6 bases, the J end lost 3 bases, and 14 bases lay between the germline ends. Germline V gene lookup returns CDR1 MNHNY and CDR2 SVGAGI (reference sequence). The CDR3 has 15 residues. Here the CDR3 reads CASRYRQESNEKLFF. The CDR3 DNA sequence: TGTGCCAGCAGATACCGACAGGAATCTAATGAAAAACTGTTTTTT.

This clonotype has just one count. The chain is built from TRBV14 and TRBJ1-4, with 7 bases lining up with TRBD1. J lost 3 bases, V lost 2 bases, and 9 bases had no gene match. This CDR3 is built from 17 residues. Germline values: CDR1 SGHDN, CDR2 FVKESK. The CDR3, as DNA: TGTGCCAGCAGCCAATTACCAGGGGGTAGGGCTAATGAAAAACTGTTTTTT. Protein sequence: CASSQLPGGRANEKLFF.

V gene TRBV29-1 combines with J gene TRBJ2-4, with D maybe TRBD1 (5 bases). The ends were cut back, 6 bases at V and 2 bases at J, with 8 bases in the middle. Germline V lookup: CDR1 SQVTM, CDR2 ANQGSEA. This CDR3 is built from 12 residues. CDR3 residues: CSVDSPKNIQYF. CDR3 nucleotides: TGCAGCGTCGACAGTCCCAAAAACATTCAGTACTTC.

This clonotype was seen at least ten times. The chain employs TRBV4-3 and TRBJ2-3; 8 nucleotides match TRBD1. V lost 0 bases and J lost 4; bases outside the gene matches: 6. CDR3 length: 16 amino acids. Germline V lookup: CDR1 LGHNA, CDR2 YSLEER. CDR3 sequence (DNA): TGCGCCAGCAGCCAAGATACGGCAGGGGGCCCAGATACGCAGTATTTT. Its translation is CASSQDTAGGPDTQYF.

The DNA of the CDR3 is TGTGCCTCGAGAGGCTCGATGGAGGCCTACAATGAGCAGTTCTTC. It specifies CASRGSMEAYNEQFF. The genes are TRBV28 and TRBJ2-1; tentative D call: TRBD2 (5 bases). V lost 11 bases and J lost 2, with 19 bases in between. The CDR3 runs 15 residues. CDR1 is MDHEN, CDR2 SYDVKM, per germline.

The chain links TRBV12-3 or TRBV12-4 to TRBJ2-1; 13 bases fit TRBD2. This CDR3 has 17 amino acids. Germline trimming cut 5 bases from V and 4 bases from J; bases unmatched to any gene: 8. The CDR3 loop reads CASSTRLAGGHYNEQFF. CDR3 coding DNA: TGTGCCAGCAGTACCAGACTAGCGGGGGGTCATTACAATGAGCAGTTCTTC.

The J gene is TRBJ1-4, the V gene TRBV7-2; D unclear. CDR3 length equals 15 residues. Germline V gene sequence: CDR1 SGHTA, CDR2 FQGNSA. With 6 bases removed from V and 7 bases from J, the gap between germline ends came to 18 bases. The chain's CDR3 is CASRFTGGPAEKLFF. The DNA of the CDR3 is TGTGCCAGCAGATTTACGGGAGGGCCGGCTGAAAAACTGTTTTTT.

The sample holds a few counts of this clonotype. The chain couples TRBV28 to TRBJ2-3; TRBD1 or TRBD2 may be the D gene (5 bases each). This CDR3 has 17 amino acids. V was pared by 3 bases and J by 7 bases, with 23 bases between. Germline CDR1 reads MDHEN; CDR2 reads SYDVKM. The CDR3 bases are TGTGCCAGCAGTTTCGGGGATCAGGGATGGCATTCAAATACGCAGTATTTT. It codes for CASSFGDQGWHSNTQYF.

This clonotype showed up just a few times. This chain joins TRBV18 and TRBJ2-5; 8 positions agree with TRBD1. V dropped 8 bases and J dropped 3; count of bases not matched to a gene: 8. Germline assignment: CDR1 KGHSH and CDR2 LQKENI. The CDR3 has 14 residues. In nucleotides, the CDR3 is TGTGCCAGCAGTCCACCGACAGGGGAAGAGACCCAGTACTTC. Amino acid sequence: CASSPPTGEETQYF. Looking up the rest from reference TRBV18 and TRBJ2-5 gives the full variable domain: NAGVMQNPRHLVRRRGQEARLRCSPMKGHSHVYWYRQLPEEGLKFMVYLQKENIIDESGMPKERFSAEFPKEGPSILRIQQVVRGDSAAYFCASSPPTGEETQYFGPGTRLLVL.

V and J are TRBV7-8 and TRBJ2-1, with D perhaps matching TRBD1 (5 bases). The CDR3 length is 15 residues. Germline values: CDR1 SGHVS, CDR2 FQNEAQ. Trimming stripped 5 bases from V and 6 bases from J, with 17 bases between. CDR3 in amino acids: CASSPLGRASNEQFF. CDR3 coding DNA: TGTGCCAGCAGCCCCCTGGGCAGGGCGTCCAATGAGCAGTTCTTC.

The chain carries TRBV15 and TRBJ2-2; a weak D match, TRBD1 (5 bases). V was clipped by 0 bases and J by 5 bases, with 16 bases between them. The CDR3 runs 17 residues. CDR1 is LNHNV, CDR2 YYDKDF, per germline (reference sequence). The CDR3 DNA reads as TGTGCCACCAGCAGAGATCTTCAGGGCCGAAGGACCGGGGAGCTGTTTTTT. This gives the protein CATSRDLQGRRTGELFF.

The chain recombines TRBV9 with TRBJ2-1; no reliable D call. V dropped 3 bases and J dropped 0 bases, with 10 bases sitting between them. The CDR3 has 15 amino acids. The germline CDR1 and CDR2 sequences are SGDLS and YYNGEE. CDR3 sequence: CASSATDGSYNEQFF. The DNA of the CDR3 is TGTGCCAGCAGCGCGACTGATGGCTCCTACAATGAGCAGTTCTTC.

This sequence joins TRBV30 and TRBJ2-5; 11 positions match TRBD1. The DNA matches TRBJ2-7 better at its end, which makes the J call doubtful. Per germline, CDR1 GTSNPN and CDR2 SVGIG (reference sequence). The CDR3 loop spans 14 amino acids. The CDR3 region has the DNA TGTGCCTGGACCAGAGGACAGGGGGCTGACGAGCAGTACTTC. Translation gives CAWTRGQGADEQYF.